This T cell receptor (beta chain) was documented in a study of T cell responses to AZD1222 COVID-19 vaccine. CDR1 and CDR2 (germline): SGDLS, YYNGEE. J gave up 3 bases and V 3 bases, and 8 bases lay outside the gene matches. The CDR3 extends over 15 amino acids. On this clone itself: Its antigen is as yet unknown.

The data were produced by immunoSEQ multiplex PCR, yet TCRdb's version contains in-frame clones alone and is incomplete. The sample shows 85,000 to 120,000 clones, 80% to 95% of them seen only once. Study-wide findings and caveats: Among those given AZD1222, only 6 or 7 were seropositive at baseline.

The clonotype was recovered from an adult who received the AZD1222 COVID-19 vaccine. The sample was peripheral blood, taken 28 days after the second AZD1222 dose. This chain connects TRBV9 to TRBJ1-1; 7 bases fit TRBD1. CDR3 coding DNA: TGTGCCAGCAGCGAGTTTTCAAGGGGGCACACTGAAGCTTTCTTT. Translated, it gives CASSEFSRGHTEAFF.